This TCR beta chain stems from a study of siplizumab effects on memory and regulatory T cells. Study results and limitations: Alloreactive sequences that could be traced to unstimulated CD4+ memory cells showed a significant reduction under siplizumab. Naive T cells looked more diverse than memory cells, and they looked like major contributors to the alloresponse. Under siplizumab, an average around 66% of mappable alloreactive CD4+ clones were Treg-derived, compared with under 35% in controls. A small minority of alloreactive clones were mapped to unstimulated subsets.

Clones were sequenced by immunoSEQ multiplex PCR, and TCRdb holds only the in-frame ones, with some missing. The sample has 100,000 or so clones; 92% are singletons. Comments on this clone: Its specificity is unknown.

CDR3 length: 16 residues. CDR1 and CDR2 (germline): MDHEN, SYDVKM. Trimming took 2 bases from V and 3 from J, leaving 17 bases between them. The receptor was isolated from a human donor in good health. The chain is built from TRBV28 and TRBJ2-7; D gene ambiguous. The sequenced sample consisted of CD4+ T cells sorted from blood. CDR3 DNA sequence: TGTGCCAGCAGTTTAAGAAGGCAGTGGGTGCTCTACGAGCAGTACTTC. Translating it yields CASSLRRQWVLYEQYF.